Listed below are T cell receptor beta chains from one sample, sequenced in a study of cytomegalovirus exposure and HLA in healthy donors. This table comes from immunoSEQ multiplex PCR, and its TCRdb copy is limited to in-frame clones, with some not included. Of some 150,000 clones listed, around four fifths are singletons. The specimen sequenced was PBMCs. These receptors came from a boy aged 2-15 years in good health and CMV-seronegative. The CDR3 runs from the conserved cysteine through the conserved F or W. A D gene is named only where the DNA matches it firmly. Clone size appears in some rows only: once, few, many, or a class for an expanded clone.

. | TRBJ2-6 | TRBV5-5 | . | CASRRTGLGANVLTF | TGTGCCAGCAGAAGAACGGGACTTGGGGCCAACGTCCTGACTTTC
. | TRBJ2-2 | TRBV7-2 | TRBD2 | CASSLYLAGITGELFF | TGTGCCAGCAGCTTATATCTAGCGGGCATAACCGGGGAGCTGTTTTTT
. | TRBJ2-5 | TRBV6-4 | TRBD2 | CASSKTGTSGSETQYF | TGTGCCAGCAGCAAAACCGGGACTAGCGGGAGTGAGACCCAGTACTTC
. | TRBJ1-1 | TRBV5-1 | . | CASSLAFWGPEAFF | TGCGCCAGCAGCTTGGCATTTTGGGGCCCCGAAGCTTTCTTT
. | TRBJ1-4 | TRBV19 | TRBD1 | CASSIDSPSGTEVRREKLFF | TGTGCCAGTAGTATAGATTCCCCATCCGGGACAGAAGTAAGAAGGGAAAAACTGTTTTTT
. | TRBJ2-1 | TRBV7-2 | TRBD1 | CASSPITGGFPFF | TGTGCCAGCAGCCCGATAACAGGGGGTTTTCCGTTCTTC
. | TRBJ1-1 | TRBV2 | . | CASRVDRTGGAFF | TGTGCCAGCAGGGTAGACAGGACCGGAGGAGCTTTCTTT
. | TRBJ2-2 | TRBV19 | . | CASSISRNTGELFF | TGTGCCAGTAGTATTTCCAGAAACACCGGGGAGCTGTTTTTT
. | TRBJ1-5 | TRBV15 | . | CATSRDLGGNQPQHF | TGTGCCACCAGCAGAGATCTGGGAGGCAATCAGCCCCAGCATTTT
. | TRBJ2-5 | TRBV27 | . | CASSFSGGETQYF | TGTGCCAGCAGTTTTAGTGGTGGAGAGACCCAGTACTTC
. | TRBJ2-5 | TRBV5-8 | . | CASSYAGQETQYF | TGTGCCAGCAGCTATGCGGGTCAAGAGACCCAGTACTTC
. | TRBJ2-3 | TRBV27 | TRBD1 | CASWRTGTDTQYF | TGTGCCAGCTGGAGGACAGGGACGGATACGCAGTATTTT
. | TRBJ1-1 | TRBV4-1 | . | CASSGTDEAFF | TGCGCCAGTTCCGGGACTGATGAAGCTTTCTTT
few | TRBJ2-5 | TRBV9 | . | CASSPRQFLKETQYF | TGTGCCAGCAGCCCGAGACAGTTTCTGAAAGAGACCCAGTACTTC
. | TRBJ1-5 | TRBV28 | . | CASRLGRQPQHF | TGTGCCAGCAGACTCGGTCGACAGCCCCAGCATTTT
. | TRBJ2-2 | TRBV5-4 | . | CASSLRGAGELFF | TGTGCCAGCAGCTTGAGAGGAGCCGGGGAGCTGTTTTTT
. | TRBJ2-5 | TRBV30 | TRBD2 | CAWSFRGVQETQYF | TGTGCCTGGAGTTTCCGGGGGGTTCAAGAGACCCAGTACTTC
. | TRBJ2-2 | TRBV19 | TRBD1 | CASSRNRQGRRNTGELFF | TGTGCCAGTAGTAGGAACCGACAGGGGCGCCGTAACACCGGGGAGCTGTTTTTT
. | TRBJ2-5 | TRBV2 | . | CASSDFLEKRPQYF | TGTGCCAGCAGTGATTTCCTAGAGAAGAGACCCCAGTACTTC
. | TRBJ2-3 | TRBV30 | . | CAWRTGRSTDTQYF | TGTGCCTGGAGGACAGGACGCTCGACAGATACGCAGTATTTT
. | TRBJ1-2 | TRBV28 | . | CASSPKGPKWDYGYTF | TGTGCCAGCAGCCCGAAGGGGCCTAAGTGGGACTATGGCTACACCTTC
. | TRBJ2-2 | TRBV10-3 | TRBD2 | CASGGNTGELFF | TGTGCCAGCGGGGGGAACACCGGGGAGCTGTTTTTT
. | TRBJ1-3 | TRBV27 | . | CASSLSTGSGNTIYF | TGTGCCAGCAGTTTATCGACAGGATCTGGAAACACCATATATTTT
. | TRBJ2-2 | TRBV5-1 | TRBD1 | CASSPAGTGASGELFF | TGCGCCAGCAGCCCAGCCGGGACAGGGGCATCCGGGGAGCTGTTTTTT
. | TRBJ2-3 | TRBV18 | TRBD1 | CASPADGTGASPGLGADTQYF | TGTGCCAGCCCCGCGGATGGGACAGGGGCTTCTCCGGGCCTGGGGGCAGATACGCAGTATTTT
. | TRBJ2-7 | TRBV5-6 | . | CASSLDYLYEQYF | TGTGCCAGCAGCTTGGACTACCTCTACGAGCAGTACTTC
few | TRBJ2-3 | TRBV28 | TRBD2 | CASSLRGRDADTQYF | TGTGCCAGCAGTTTACGTGGGAGGGATGCGGATACGCAGTATTTT
. | TRBJ1-3 | TRBV7-9 | . | CAGTGRQDQTRNTIYF | TGTGCCGGGACGGGACGACAGGATCAGACCAGAAACACCATATATTTT